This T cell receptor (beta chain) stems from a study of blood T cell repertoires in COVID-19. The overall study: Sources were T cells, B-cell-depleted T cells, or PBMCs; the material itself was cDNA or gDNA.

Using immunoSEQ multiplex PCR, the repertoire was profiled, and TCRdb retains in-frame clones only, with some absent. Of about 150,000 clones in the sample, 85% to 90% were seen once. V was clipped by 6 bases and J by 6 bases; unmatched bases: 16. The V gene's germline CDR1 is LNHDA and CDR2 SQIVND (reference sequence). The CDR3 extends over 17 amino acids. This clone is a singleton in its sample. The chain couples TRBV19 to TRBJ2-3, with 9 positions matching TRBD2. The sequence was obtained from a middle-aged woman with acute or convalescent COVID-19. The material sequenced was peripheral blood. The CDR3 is CASSDSWGVAGVDTQYF. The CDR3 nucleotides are TGTGCCAGTAGCGACTCGTGGGGGGTAGCGGGAGTCGATACGCAGTATTTT.